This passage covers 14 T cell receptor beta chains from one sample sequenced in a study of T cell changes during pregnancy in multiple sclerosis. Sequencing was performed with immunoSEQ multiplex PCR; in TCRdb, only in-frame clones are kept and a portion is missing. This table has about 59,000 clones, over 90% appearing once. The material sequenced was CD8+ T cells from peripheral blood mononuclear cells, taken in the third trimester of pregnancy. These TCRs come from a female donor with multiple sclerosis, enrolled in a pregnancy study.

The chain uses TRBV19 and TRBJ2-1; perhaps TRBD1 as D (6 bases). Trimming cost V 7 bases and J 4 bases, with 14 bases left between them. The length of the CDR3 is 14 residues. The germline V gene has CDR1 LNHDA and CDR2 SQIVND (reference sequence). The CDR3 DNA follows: TGTGCCAGTAACATTGGGGGCCCTTACAATGAGCAGTTCTTC. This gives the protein CASNIGGPYNEQFF.

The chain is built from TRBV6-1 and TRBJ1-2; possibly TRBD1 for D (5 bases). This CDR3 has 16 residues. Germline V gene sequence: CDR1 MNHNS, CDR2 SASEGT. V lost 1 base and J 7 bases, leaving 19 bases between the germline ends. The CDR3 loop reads CASSEGQGRYLSGYTF. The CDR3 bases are TGTGCCAGCAGTGAAGGGCAGGGTCGATATTTGAGTGGCTACACCTTC.

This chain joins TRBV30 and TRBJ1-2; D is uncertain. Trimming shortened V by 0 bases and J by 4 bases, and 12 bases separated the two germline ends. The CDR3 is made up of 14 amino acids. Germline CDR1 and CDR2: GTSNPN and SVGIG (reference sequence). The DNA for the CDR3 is TGTGCCTGGAGTGTAGGAGGGTCGAGCTATGGCTACACCTTC. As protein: CAWSVGGSSYGYTF.

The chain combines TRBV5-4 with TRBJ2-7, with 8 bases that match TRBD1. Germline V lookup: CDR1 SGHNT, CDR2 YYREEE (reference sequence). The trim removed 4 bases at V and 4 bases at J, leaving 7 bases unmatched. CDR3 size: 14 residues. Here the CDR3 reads CASSGGQGSYEQYF. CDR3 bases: TGTGCCAGCAGCGGTGGACAGGGTAGTTACGAGCAGTACTTC.

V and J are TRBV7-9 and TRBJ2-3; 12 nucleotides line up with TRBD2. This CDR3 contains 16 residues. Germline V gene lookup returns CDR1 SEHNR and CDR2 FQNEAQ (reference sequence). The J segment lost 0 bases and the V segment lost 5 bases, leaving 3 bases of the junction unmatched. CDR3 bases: TGTGCCAGCAGCCATGGGACTAGCGGGAGCACAGATACGCAGTATTTT. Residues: CASSHGTSGSTDTQYF.

The CDR3 DNA sequence: TGTGCCAGCTCTTCTACAGGGTTTTCTGGGGCCAACGTCCTGACTTTC. Its translation: CASSSTGFSGANVLTF. The chain employs TRBV18 and TRBJ2-6; possible D gene TRBD1, 6 bases. The CDR3 runs to 16 residues. From germline, CDR1 is KGHSH and CDR2 LQKENI. V lost 6 bases to trimming and J lost 1 base, with 13 bases between them.

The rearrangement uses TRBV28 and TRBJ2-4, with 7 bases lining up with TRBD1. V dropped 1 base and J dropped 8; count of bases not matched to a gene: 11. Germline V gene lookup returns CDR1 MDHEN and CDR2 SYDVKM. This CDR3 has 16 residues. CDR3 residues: CASSLFPGGGGDIQYF. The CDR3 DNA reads TGTGCCAGCAGTTTATTCCCAGGGGGTGGGGGAGACATTCAGTACTTC.

The CDR3 region has the DNA TGTGCCAGCAGCTTAGCGGGGGGCGCCGAGCAGTACTTC. This codes for CASSLAGGAEQYF. This rearrangement joins TRBV11-2 to TRBJ2-7; D is perhaps TRBD2 (7 bases). This CDR3 has 13 residues. V was trimmed by 1 base and J by 6 bases, leaving 10 bases between them. In germline, CDR1 is SGHAT, CDR2 FQNNGV.

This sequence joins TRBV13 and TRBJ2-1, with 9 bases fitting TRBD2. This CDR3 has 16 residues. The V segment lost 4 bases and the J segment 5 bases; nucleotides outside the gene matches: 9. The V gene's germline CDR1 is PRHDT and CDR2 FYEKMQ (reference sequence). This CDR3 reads CASSSPGSGSNNEQFF. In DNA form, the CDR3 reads TGTGCCAGCAGCTCCCCGGGTAGCGGGAGTAACAATGAGCAGTTCTTC.

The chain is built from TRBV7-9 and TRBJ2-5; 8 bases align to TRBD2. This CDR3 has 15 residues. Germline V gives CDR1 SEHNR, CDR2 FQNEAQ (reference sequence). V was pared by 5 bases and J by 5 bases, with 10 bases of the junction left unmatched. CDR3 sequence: CASSSGLALMETQYF. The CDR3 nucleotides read TGTGCCAGCAGCAGCGGACTAGCTCTTATGGAGACCCAGTACTTC.

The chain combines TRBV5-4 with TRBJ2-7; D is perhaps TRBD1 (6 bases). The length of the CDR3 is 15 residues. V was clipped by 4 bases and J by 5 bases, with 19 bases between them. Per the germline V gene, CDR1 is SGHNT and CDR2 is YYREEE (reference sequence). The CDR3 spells CASSGGNRDVHEQYF. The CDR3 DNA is TGTGCCAGCAGCGGAGGTAACAGGGACGTCCACGAGCAGTACTTC.

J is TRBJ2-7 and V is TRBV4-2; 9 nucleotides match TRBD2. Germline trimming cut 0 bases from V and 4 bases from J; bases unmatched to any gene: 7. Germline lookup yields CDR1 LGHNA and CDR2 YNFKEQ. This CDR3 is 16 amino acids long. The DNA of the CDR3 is TGTGCCAGCAGCCAAGATTTGTCTAGCGGGATTTACGAGCAGTACTTC. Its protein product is CASSQDLSSGIYEQYF.

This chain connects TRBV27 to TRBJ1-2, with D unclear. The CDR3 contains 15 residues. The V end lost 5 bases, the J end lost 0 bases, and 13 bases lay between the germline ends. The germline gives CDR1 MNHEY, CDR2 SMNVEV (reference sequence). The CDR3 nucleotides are TGTGCCAGCAGTCCCCGACAAGTCTCTAACTATGGCTACACCTTC. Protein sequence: CASSPRQVSNYGYTF.

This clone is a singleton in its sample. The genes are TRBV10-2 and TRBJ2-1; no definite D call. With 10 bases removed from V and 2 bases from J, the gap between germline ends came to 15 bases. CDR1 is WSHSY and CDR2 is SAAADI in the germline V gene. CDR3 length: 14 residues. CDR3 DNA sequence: TGCGCCACCTCTCCTCCGGGTCCCTACAATGAGCAGTTCTTC. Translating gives CATSPPGPYNEQFF.